The 8 T cell receptor beta chains presented below share a single source sample, sequenced in a study of identifying expanded T cells in peripheral blood. The data were produced by immunoSEQ multiplex PCR, yet TCRdb's version contains in-frame clones alone and is incomplete. The repertoire has 75,000 to 100,000 clones, about nine tenths of them found once; the top ten carry around 2.7%. The source material was blood. The receptors derive from a person aged 18-70 years in good health.

V is TRBV9 and J is TRBJ2-7; 9 positions agree with TRBD1. With V trimmed by 2 bases and J by 4 bases, 10 bases remained unmatched. This CDR3 has 16 amino acids. Germline V gives CDR1 SGDLS, CDR2 YYNGEE. CDR3 in amino acids: CASSVGGQGLGYEQYF. In nucleotides, the CDR3 is TGTGCCAGCAGCGTGGGGGGACAGGGATTAGGGTACGAGCAGTACTTC.

The J gene is TRBJ2-5, the V gene TRBV10-1; the D gene is possibly TRBD2 (6 bases). The CDR3 totals 14 residues. V was pared by 5 bases and J by 5 bases, with 15 bases between. Germline loops: CDR1 WNHNN, CDR2 SYGVQD (reference sequence). The CDR3 loop reads CASSPSTSRETQYF. The DNA for the CDR3 is TGCGCCAGCAGTCCATCGACTAGTCGGGAGACCCAGTACTTC.

CDR3 sequence (DNA): TGTGCCAGCAGCTTGGTCAACACTGAAGCTTTCTTT. Amino acids: CASSLVNTEAFF. The gene calls are TRBV7-9 and TRBJ1-1; D is ambiguous. The CDR3 sequence is 12 residues long. Germline CDR1 SEHNR, CDR2 FQNEAQ (reference sequence). Trimming left V 3 bases short and J 2 bases short, with 4 bases between.

This CDR3 is CASSLGGTGSRGQFF. CDR3 sequence (DNA): TGTGCCAGCAGCTTGGGTGGGACAGGGTCAAGGGGGCAGTTCTTC. The chain uses TRBV5-6 and TRBJ2-1, with 9 bases lining up with TRBD1. The V gene end was trimmed by 0 bases and the J gene end by 12 bases; junction bases not matched to a gene: 10. The CDR3 runs 15 residues. CDR1 and CDR2 (germline): SGHDT, YYEEEE.

This chain uses TRBV7-9 with TRBJ1-4; 7 bases line up with TRBD1. Trimming cost V 4 bases and J 0 bases; bases outside gene matches: 8. CDR1 and CDR2 from the germline V gene are SEHNR and FQNEAQ (reference sequence). The CDR3 sequence is 17 residues long. The CDR3 bases are TGTGCCAGCAGCTGGGGACAGTCAGGTGCAACTAATGAAAAACTGTTTTTT. Its translation is CASSWGQSGATNEKLFF.

The chain carries TRBV11-2 and TRBJ2-5, with 8 bases fitting TRBD2. This CDR3 region has 15 residues. V was pared by 6 bases and J by 2 bases, with 8 bases of the junction left unmatched. CDR1 is SGHAT and CDR2 is FQNNGV in the germline V gene. The CDR3 reads CASRPNPGGQETQYF. In DNA, the CDR3 is TGTGCCAGCAGACCCAACCCGGGGGGGCAAGAGACCCAGTACTTC.

V gene TRBV6-1 combines with J gene TRBJ2-7, with D maybe TRBD1 (5 bases). Germline V CDR1 and CDR2: MNHNS, SASEGT. V lost 2 bases and J 4 bases, leaving 18 bases between the germline ends. The CDR3 covers 16 residues. DNA for the CDR3: TGTGCCAGCAGTGAAAGGGCAGGGCTTACCAGATACGAGCAGTACTTC. It is translated as CASSERAGLTRYEQYF.

The genes are TRBV5-5 and TRBJ1-2, with no clear D. CDR1 SGHKS and CDR2 YYEKEE come from the germline V gene (reference sequence). CDR3 length: 12 amino acids. Trimming took 3 bases from V and 8 from J, leaving 11 bases between them. The chain's CDR3 is CASSWVSGGYTF. In DNA form, the CDR3 reads TGTGCCAGCAGCTGGGTGAGTGGAGGCTACACCTTC.